These 12 T cell receptor beta chains were all obtained from the same sample, sequenced in a study of identical twins. Via MiXCR, TCRdb re-called the 5' RACE reads, giving one row per CDR3 protein. The repertoire holds roughly 1,500,000 distinct CDR3 sequences, with 25% to 35% as singletons. The sequenced sample consisted of cord blood. Receptors were obtained from a newborn girl in good health.

This chain connects TRBV6-1 to TRBJ2-7; no clear D. This CDR3 spans 15 amino acids. Looked up from germline, CDR1 is MNHNS and CDR2 is SASEGT. The V and J ends lost 7 bases and 2 bases respectively, with 18 bases between them. The CDR3 nucleotides read TGTGCCAGCAAGGCCAGCAGTCCTCCACCCTACGAGCAGTACTTC. It specifies CASKASSPPPYEQYF.

The chain's CDR3 is CASSFSHTEAFF. In nucleotides, the CDR3 is TGTGCCAGCAGCTTCAGTCATACTGAAGCTTTCTTT. The gene calls are TRBV7-9 and TRBJ1-1; D unclear. The CDR3 sequence is 12 residues long. Germline V gives CDR1 SEHNR, CDR2 FQNEAQ (reference sequence). V was trimmed by 3 bases and J by 5 bases, leaving 7 bases between them.

This chain links TRBV15 with TRBJ2-7; D possibly corresponds to TRBD2 (5 bases). The germline gives CDR1 LNHNV, CDR2 YYDKDF (reference sequence). The CDR3 contains 13 residues. V gave up 3 bases and J gave up 2 bases, with 8 bases separating them. The CDR3 region is CATSREVTYEQYF. The CDR3 DNA is TGTGCCACCAGCAGGGAGGTAACCTACGAGCAGTACTTC.

The rearrangement uses TRBV27 and TRBJ2-7; the D is unclear. This CDR3 region has 14 residues. The germline CDR1 and CDR2 sequences are MNHEY and SMNVEV (reference sequence). The V and J ends lost 5 bases and 2 bases respectively, with 13 bases between them. CDR3 amino acids: CASSPYQDAYEQYF. As DNA, the CDR3 is TGTGCCAGCAGTCCCTACCAGGACGCCTACGAGCAGTACTTC.

This clonotype was detected many times. The rearrangement uses TRBV4-1 and TRBJ2-3; the D gene is possibly TRBD2 (5 bases). The V gene lost 1 base and the J gene lost 0 bases, with 14 bases spanning the gap. Germline CDR1 is MGHRA and CDR2 is YSYEKL. The CDR3 loop spans 17 amino acids. The CDR3 sequence: CASSQVLLRDSTDTQYF. CDR3 nucleotide sequence: TGCGCCAGCAGCCAAGTTTTACTCCGGGATAGCACAGATACGCAGTATTTT.

The V call is TRBV5-1, the J call TRBJ1-6; D unresolved. Trimming shortened V by 2 bases and J by 0 bases, and 9 bases separated the two germline ends. The germline V gene has CDR1 SGHRS and CDR2 YFSETQ. CDR3 length equals 16 residues. CDR3: CASSFGFSSYNSPLHF. The DNA for the CDR3 is TGCGCCAGCAGCTTCGGGTTCAGCTCCTATAATTCACCCCTCCACTTT.

The rearrangement uses TRBV29-1 and TRBJ2-7, with TRBD1 identical over 7 bases. This CDR3 region has 13 residues. The germline gives CDR1 SQVTM, CDR2 ANQGSEA. The CDR3 sequence: CNVAIGQGDEQYF. DNA of the CDR3: TGCAACGTGGCCATTGGGCAGGGGGACGAGCAGTACTTC.

The chain combines TRBV4-2 with TRBJ1-4; D ambiguous. The CDR3 contains 18 residues. The V end was cut by 4 bases, the J end by 0 bases, with 18 bases between. Germline CDR1 is LGHNA and CDR2 is YNFKEQ. The CDR3 region has the DNA TGTGCCAGCAGCCGTCATCGGTTTGGGATTGCAACTAATGAAAAACTGTTTTTT. Translated, it gives CASSRHRFGIATNEKLFF.

The chain couples TRBV24-1 to TRBJ2-3, with TRBD1 identical over 7 bases. This CDR3 contains 16 residues. Per the germline V gene, CDR1 is KGHDR and CDR2 is SFDVKD. Trimming at V came to 5 bases and at J to 4 bases, leaving 11 bases not matched to a gene. The CDR3 coding sequence is TGTGCCACCAGTGGCCGACAGGGTACGGGCTCAGATACGCAGTATTTT. It specifies CATSGRQGTGSDTQYF.

This clonotype has only a few counts. The gene calls are TRBV20-1 and TRBJ2-5, with 8 positions matching TRBD2. J was trimmed by 2 bases and V by 2 bases; bases with no gene match: 4. The CDR3 has 14 residues. Per germline, CDR1 DFQATT and CDR2 SNEGSKA (reference sequence). The CDR3 DNA reads TGCAGTGCTAGATCGGGGGGGCCTCAAGAGACCCAGTACTTC. Protein: CSARSGGPQETQYF.

J is TRBJ1-4 and V is TRBV7-9; 8 nucleotides line up with TRBD1. CDR3 length: 13 amino acids. Germline values: CDR1 SEHNR, CDR2 FQNEAQ (reference sequence). In DNA form, the CDR3 reads TGTGGGATTGACAGGGGAACTAATGAAAAACTGTTTTTT. Its protein product is CGIDRGTNEKLFF.

The rearrangement links TRBV25-1 to TRBJ2-5; 7 nucleotides line up with TRBD1. J gave up 0 bases and V 4 bases, and 5 bases lay outside the gene matches. The germline gives CDR1 MGHDK, CDR2 SYGVNS. The CDR3 extends over 15 amino acids. The chain's CDR3 is CASSGGQENQETQYF. The CDR3 coding sequence is TGTGCCAGCAGTGGAGGACAGGAGAACCAAGAGACCCAGTACTTC.